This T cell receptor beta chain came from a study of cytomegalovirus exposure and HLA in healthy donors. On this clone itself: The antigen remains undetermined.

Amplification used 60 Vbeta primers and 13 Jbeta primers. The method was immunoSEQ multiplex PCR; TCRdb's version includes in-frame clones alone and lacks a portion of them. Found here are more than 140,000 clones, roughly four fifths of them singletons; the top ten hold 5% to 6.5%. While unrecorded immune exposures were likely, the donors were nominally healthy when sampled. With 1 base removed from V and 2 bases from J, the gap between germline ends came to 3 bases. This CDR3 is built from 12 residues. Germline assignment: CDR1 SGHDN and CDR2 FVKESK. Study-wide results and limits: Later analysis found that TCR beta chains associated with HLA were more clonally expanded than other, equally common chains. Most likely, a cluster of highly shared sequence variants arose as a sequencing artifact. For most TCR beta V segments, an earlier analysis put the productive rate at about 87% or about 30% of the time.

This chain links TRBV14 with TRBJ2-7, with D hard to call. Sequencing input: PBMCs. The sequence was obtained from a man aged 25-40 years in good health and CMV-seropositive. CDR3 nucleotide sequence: TGTGCCAGCAGCCAAGGAGCCTACGAGCAGTACTTC. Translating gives CASSQGAYEQYF.